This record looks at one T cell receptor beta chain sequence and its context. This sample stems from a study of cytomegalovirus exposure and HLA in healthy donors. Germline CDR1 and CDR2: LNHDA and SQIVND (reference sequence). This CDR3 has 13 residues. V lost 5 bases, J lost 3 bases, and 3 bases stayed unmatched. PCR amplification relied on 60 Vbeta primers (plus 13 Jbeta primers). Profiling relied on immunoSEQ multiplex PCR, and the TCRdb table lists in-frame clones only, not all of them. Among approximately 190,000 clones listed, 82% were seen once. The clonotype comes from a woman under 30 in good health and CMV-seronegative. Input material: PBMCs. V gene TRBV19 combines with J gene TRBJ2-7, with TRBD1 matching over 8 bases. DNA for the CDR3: TGTGCCAGTAGTTTGGGACAGGTCTACGAGCAGTACTTC. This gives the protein CASSLGQVYEQYF.